This T cell receptor beta chain was captured in a study of metastatic and nonmetastatic thyroid tumors. TCRdb redid the clone calls on the PCR reads using MiXCR. The repertoire holds 60,000 or so clones, with about 4% as singletons. There were no patients who had received any treatment before thyroid surgery. This TCR was sampled from a female donor with papillary thyroid cancer or a benign thyroid nodule (not recorded which). Some clones in this sample may be carry-over from other donors' samples. Sequencing used blood.

CDR3 in DNA: TGCAGTGCTAACCGGGACAGTACCTACGAGCAGTACTTC. Translating it yields CSANRDSTYEQYF. The chain is built from TRBV20-1 and TRBJ2-7, with TRBD1 identical over 7 bases. CDR3 length equals 13 residues. The junction had 5 bases not matched to a gene; V was cut back by 4 bases and J by 2 bases. Looked up from germline, CDR1 is DFQATT and CDR2 is SNEGSKA (reference sequence).